Here is one T cell receptor (beta chain) with its context. V shed 1 base and J shed 6 bases, with 11 bases lying between them. CDR1 and CDR2 from the germline V gene are MGHRA and YSYEKL. The CDR3 spans 14 residues. The sample is drawn from a study of blood T cell repertoires in COVID-19. Background on the study: The samples span acute and convalescent COVID-19 from the United States, Italy and Spain. Nucleic acid was either cDNA or gDNA, and it came from T cells, B-cell-depleted T cells, or PBMCs.

Enrolled during active infection, Seattle patients were then followed longitudinally. Source study methods: By means of reference gene primer amplification, nucleated cell counts were estimated. Measured with immunoSEQ multiplex PCR; TCRdb has only the in-frame clones, and not every one. D and trimming come from the DNA, and the V and J calls and clone size come from that table. This sample yields roughly 230,000 clones, of which almost 90% are seen a single time; about 2% belongs to the top ten. The chain is built from TRBV4-1 and TRBJ2-3; D remains unclear. The TCR sequence derives from a woman aged 55-69 years with COVID-19, enrolled during active disease. Sequenced sample: peripheral blood. In nucleotides, the CDR3 is TGCGCCAGCAGCCAAGTTTCTAGAACGGATACGCAGTATTTT. Translation: CASSQVSRTDTQYF.